These 2 T cell receptor beta chains share one sample of origin, sequenced in a study of shared clonotypes between healthy human individuals. The data were produced by immunoSEQ multiplex PCR, yet TCRdb's version contains in-frame clones alone and is incomplete. The sample yields some 1.5 million clones, around 97% seen once. Sequencing was carried out using naive CD4+ T cells sorted from blood. The sample's subset: CD45RA+ positively selected. The receptor source for this set is a man aged 30 to 39 in good health.

The chain couples TRBV6-1 to TRBJ1-4; maybe TRBD1 (5 bases). This CDR3 comprises 15 residues. Germline assignment: CDR1 MNHNS and CDR2 SASEGT. Deletions cut 6 bases from V and 7 bases from J, with 18 bases between. The CDR3 DNA sequence: TGTGCCAGCAGGACTACAAGGGGACGGGGTGAAAAACTGTTTTTT. Protein sequence: CASRTTRGRGEKLFF.

The rearrangement links TRBV13 to TRBJ2-1, with TRBD2 matching 7 bases. CDR1 is PRHDT and CDR2 is FYEKMQ in the germline V gene (reference sequence). Germline trimming cut 4 bases from V and 4 bases from J; bases unmatched to any gene: 7. The CDR3 spans 15 residues. CDR3 in DNA: TGTGCCAGCAGCTCCATTCGGGGGGTTTACAATGAGCAGTTCTTC. Its protein is CASSSIRGVYNEQFF.